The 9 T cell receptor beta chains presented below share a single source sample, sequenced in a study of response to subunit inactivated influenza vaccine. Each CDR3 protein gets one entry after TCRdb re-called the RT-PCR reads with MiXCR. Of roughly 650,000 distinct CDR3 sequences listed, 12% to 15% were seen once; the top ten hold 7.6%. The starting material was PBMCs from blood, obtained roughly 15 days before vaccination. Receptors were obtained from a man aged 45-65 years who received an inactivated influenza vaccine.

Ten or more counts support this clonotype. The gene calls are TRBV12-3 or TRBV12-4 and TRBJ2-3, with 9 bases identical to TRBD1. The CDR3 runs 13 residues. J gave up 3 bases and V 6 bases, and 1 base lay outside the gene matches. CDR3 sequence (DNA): TGTGCCAGCAGGGGGACAGGGACAGATACGCAGTATTTT. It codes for CASRGTGTDTQYF.

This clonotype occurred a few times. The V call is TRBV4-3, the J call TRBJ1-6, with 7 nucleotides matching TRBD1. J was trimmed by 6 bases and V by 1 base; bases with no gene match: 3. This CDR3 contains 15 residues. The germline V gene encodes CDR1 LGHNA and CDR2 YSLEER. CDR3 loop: CASSQAQGSNSPLHF. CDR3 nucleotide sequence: TGCGCCAGCAGCCAAGCACAGGGGAGTAATTCACCCCTCCACTTT.

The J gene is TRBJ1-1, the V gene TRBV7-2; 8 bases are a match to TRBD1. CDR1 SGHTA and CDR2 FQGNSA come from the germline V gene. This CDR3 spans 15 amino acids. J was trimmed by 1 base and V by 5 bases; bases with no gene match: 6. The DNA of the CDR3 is TGTGCCAGCAGCCGTAGGGACAGGCCGAACACTGAAGCTTTCTTT. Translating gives CASSRRDRPNTEAFF.

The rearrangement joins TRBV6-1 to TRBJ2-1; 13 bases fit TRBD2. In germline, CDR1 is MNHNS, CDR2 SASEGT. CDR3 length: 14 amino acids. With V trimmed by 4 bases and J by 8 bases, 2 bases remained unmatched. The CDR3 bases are TGTGCCAGCAGTGGACTAGCGGGGGGCTATGAGCAGTTCTTC. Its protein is CASSGLAGGYEQFF.

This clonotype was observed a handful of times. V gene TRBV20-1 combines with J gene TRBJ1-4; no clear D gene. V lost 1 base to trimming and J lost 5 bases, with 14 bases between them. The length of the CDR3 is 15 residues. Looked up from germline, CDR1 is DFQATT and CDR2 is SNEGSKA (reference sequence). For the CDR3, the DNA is TGCAGTGCTAGAGCTACCCGGGCCGCAAATGAAAAACTGTTTTTT. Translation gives CSARATRAANEKLFF.

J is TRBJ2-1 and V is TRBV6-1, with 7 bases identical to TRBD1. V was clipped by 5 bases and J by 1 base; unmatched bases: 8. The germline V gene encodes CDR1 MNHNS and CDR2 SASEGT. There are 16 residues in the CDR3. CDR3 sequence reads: CASSTHRGQSYNEQFF. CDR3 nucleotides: TGTGCCAGCAGTACCCACCGGGGACAGTCCTACAATGAGCAGTTCTTC.

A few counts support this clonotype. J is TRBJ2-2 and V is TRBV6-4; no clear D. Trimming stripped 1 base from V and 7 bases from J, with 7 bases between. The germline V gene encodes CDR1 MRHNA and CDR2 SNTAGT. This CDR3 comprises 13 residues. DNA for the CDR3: TGTGCCAGCAGTGACTACCTTGACGGGGAGCTGTTTTTT. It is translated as CASSDYLDGELFF.

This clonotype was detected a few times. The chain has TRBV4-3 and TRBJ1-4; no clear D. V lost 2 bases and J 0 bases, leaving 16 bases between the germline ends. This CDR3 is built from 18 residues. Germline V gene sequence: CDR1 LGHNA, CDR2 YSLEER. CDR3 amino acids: CASSQKGPLTATNEKLFF. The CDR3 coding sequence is TGCGCCAGCAGCCAAAAAGGCCCTCTTACCGCAACTAATGAAAAACTGTTTTTT.

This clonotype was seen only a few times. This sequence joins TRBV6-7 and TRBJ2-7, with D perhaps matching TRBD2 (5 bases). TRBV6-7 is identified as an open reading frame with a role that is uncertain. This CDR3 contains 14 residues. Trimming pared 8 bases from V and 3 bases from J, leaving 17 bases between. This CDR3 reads CASVLRGPIYEQYF. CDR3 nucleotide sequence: TGTGCCAGCGTTCTCCGGGGTCCCATCTACGAGCAGTACTTC.